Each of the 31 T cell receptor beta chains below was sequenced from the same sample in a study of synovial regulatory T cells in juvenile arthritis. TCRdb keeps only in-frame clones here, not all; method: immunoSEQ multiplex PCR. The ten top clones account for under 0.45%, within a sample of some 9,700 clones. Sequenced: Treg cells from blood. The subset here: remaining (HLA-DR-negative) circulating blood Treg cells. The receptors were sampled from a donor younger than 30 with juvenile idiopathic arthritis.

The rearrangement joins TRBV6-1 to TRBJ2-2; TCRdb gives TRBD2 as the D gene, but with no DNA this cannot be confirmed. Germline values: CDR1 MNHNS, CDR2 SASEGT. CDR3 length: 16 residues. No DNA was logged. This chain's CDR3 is CASSESPGLAFGELFF.

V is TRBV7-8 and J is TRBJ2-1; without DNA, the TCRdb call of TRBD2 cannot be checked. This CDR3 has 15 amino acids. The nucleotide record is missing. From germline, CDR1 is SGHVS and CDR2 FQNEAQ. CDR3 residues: CASSWRGPVISEQFF.

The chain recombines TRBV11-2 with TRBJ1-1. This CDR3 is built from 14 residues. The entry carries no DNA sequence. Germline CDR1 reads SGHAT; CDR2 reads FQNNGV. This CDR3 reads CASSLDPRSTAAFF.

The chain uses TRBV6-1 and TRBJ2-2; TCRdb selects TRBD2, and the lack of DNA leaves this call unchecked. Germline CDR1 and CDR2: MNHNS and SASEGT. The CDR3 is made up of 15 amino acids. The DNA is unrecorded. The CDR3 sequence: CASWSASGGVGELFF.

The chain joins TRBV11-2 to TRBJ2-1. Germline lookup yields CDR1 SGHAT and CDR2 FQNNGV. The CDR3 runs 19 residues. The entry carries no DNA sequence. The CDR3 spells CASSPRVLVRTFSYNEQFF.

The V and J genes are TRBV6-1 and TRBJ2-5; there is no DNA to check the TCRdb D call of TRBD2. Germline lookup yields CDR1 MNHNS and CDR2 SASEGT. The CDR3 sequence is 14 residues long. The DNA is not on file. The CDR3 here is CASRAAGLLHEQYF.

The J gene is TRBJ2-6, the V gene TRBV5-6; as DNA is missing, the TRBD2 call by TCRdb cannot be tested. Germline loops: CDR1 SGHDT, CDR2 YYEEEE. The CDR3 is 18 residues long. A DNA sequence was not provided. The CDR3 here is CASSNSGLRHSGANVLTF. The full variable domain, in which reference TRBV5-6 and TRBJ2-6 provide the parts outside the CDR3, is DAGVTQSPTHLIKTRGQQVTLRCSPKSGHDTVSWYQQALGQGPQFIFQYYEEEERQRGNFPDRFSGHQFPNYSSELNVNALLLGDSALYLCASSNSGLRHSGANVLTFGAGSRLTVL.

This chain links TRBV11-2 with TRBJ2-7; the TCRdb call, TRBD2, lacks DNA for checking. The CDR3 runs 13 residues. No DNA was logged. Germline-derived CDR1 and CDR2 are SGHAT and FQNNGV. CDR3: CASSLLADYEQYF.

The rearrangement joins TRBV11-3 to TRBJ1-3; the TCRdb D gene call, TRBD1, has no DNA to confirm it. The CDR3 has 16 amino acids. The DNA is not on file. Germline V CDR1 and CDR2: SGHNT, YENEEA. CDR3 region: CASSLGQGRAGNTIYF.

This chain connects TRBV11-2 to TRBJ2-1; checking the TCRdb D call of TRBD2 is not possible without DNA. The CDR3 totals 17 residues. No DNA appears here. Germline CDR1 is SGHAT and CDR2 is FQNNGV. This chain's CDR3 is CASSSEWGLATYNEQFF.

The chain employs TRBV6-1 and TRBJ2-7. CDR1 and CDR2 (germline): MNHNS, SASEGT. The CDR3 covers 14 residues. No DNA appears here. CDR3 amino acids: CASRTHVGPYEQYF.

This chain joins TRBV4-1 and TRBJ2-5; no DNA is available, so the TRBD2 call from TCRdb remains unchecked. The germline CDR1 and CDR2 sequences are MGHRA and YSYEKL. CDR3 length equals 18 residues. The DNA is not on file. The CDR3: CASSQFGRLAGGSETQYF.

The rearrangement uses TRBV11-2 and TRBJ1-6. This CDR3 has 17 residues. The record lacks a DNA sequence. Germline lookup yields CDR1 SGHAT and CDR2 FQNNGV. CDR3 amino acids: CASSPTRGTPYNSPLHF.

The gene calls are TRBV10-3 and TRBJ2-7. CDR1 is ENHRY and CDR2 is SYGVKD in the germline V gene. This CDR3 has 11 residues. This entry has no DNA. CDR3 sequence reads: CAIGSSYEQYF.

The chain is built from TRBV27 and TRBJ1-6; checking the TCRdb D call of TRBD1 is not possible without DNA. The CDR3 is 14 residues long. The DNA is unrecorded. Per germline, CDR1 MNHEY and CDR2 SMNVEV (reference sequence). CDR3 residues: CATSRDSYNSPLHF.

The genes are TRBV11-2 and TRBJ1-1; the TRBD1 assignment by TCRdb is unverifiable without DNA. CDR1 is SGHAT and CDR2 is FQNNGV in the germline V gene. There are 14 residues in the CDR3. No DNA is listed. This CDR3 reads CASSTRTGNTEAFF.

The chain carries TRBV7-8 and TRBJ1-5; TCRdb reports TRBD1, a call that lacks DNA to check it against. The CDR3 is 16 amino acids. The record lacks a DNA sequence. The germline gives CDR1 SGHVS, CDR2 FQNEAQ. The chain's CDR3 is CASSLASSGGNQPQHF. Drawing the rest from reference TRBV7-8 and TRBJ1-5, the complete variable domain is GAGVSQSPRYKVAKRGQDVALRCDPISGHVSLFWYQQALGQGPEFLTYFQNEAQLDKSGLPSDRFFAERPEGSVSTLKIQRTQQEDSAVYLCASSLASSGGNQPQHFGDGTRLSIL.

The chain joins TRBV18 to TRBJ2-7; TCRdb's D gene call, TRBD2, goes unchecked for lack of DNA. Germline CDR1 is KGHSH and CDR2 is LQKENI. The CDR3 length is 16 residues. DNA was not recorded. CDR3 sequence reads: CASSLVIGGGTYEQYF.

The CDR3 loop reads CASSEWGSGYF. This chain connects TRBV6-1 to TRBJ2-7. The CDR3 runs 11 residues. DNA for this receptor is not on file. CDR1 is MNHNS, CDR2 SASEGT, per germline.

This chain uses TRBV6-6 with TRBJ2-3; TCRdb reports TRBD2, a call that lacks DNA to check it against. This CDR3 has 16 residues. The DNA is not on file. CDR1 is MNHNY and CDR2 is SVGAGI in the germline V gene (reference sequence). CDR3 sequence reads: CASANQGAPSTDTQYF.

This chain's CDR3 is CASSLNRGAVYEKLFF. The rearrangement links TRBV27 to TRBJ1-4. CDR1 and CDR2 (germline): MNHEY, SMNVEV (reference sequence). The CDR3 covers 16 residues. No coding sequence is recorded.

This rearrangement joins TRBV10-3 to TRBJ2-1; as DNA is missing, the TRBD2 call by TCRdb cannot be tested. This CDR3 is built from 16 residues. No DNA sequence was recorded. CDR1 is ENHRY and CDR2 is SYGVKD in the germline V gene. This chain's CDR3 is CAISDRATSSYNEQFF.

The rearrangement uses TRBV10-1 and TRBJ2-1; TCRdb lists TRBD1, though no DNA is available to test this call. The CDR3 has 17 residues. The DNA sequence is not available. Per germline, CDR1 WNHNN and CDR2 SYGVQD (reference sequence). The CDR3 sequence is CASRGGTGGLFPNEQFF.

The chain's CDR3 is CASSLRTGNEQFF. The chain has TRBV5-4 and TRBJ2-1; TCRdb's assignment of TRBD1 cannot be checked, as there is no DNA. Per germline, CDR1 SGHNT and CDR2 YYREEE (reference sequence). The CDR3 spans 13 residues. DNA for this receptor is not on file.

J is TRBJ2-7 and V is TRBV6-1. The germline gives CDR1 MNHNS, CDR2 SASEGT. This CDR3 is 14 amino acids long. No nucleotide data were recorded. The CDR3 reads CASSDLGSIYEQYF.

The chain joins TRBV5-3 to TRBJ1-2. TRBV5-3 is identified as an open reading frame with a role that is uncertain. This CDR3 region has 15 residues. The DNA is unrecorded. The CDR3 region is CARSHYGQPNYGYTF.

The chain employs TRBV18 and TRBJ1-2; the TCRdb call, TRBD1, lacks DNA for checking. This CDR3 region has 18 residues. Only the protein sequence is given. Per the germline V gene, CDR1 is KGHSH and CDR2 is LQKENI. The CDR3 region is CASSLIPGQAIGDYGYTF.

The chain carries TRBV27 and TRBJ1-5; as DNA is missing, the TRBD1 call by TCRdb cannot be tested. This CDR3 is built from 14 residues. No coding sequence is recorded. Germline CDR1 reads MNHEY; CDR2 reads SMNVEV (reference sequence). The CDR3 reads CASSSPGPGQPQHF.

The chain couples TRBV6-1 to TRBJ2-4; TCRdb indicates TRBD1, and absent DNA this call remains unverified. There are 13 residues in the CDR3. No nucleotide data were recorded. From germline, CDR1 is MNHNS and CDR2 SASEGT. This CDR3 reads CASAGGAAFLQYF.

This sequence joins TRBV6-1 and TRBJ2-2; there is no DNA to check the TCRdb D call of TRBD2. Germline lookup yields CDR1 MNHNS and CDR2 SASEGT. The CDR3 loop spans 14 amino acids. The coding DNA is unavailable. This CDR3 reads CASQSPGLARELFF.

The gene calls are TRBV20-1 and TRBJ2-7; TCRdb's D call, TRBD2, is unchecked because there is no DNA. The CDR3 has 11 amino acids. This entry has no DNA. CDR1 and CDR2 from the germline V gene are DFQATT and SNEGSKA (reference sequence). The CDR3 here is CSASRGHEQYF.